This T cell receptor (beta chain) was sequenced during a study of blood T cell repertoires in COVID-19. Study information: Acute and convalescent COVID-19 samples came from the United States, Italy and Spain.

Sequencing was performed with immunoSEQ multiplex PCR; in TCRdb, only in-frame clones are kept and a portion is missing. The top ten clones hold about 1.2% of a sample with about 400,000 clones, more than 70% of them seen once. There are 16 residues in the CDR3. The germline V gene encodes CDR1 MNHEY and CDR2 SMNVEV (reference sequence). Trimming took off 6 bases at V and 1 base at J, with 16 bases between the two ends. The clonotype comes from a man aged 40-55 years with acute or convalescent COVID-19. J is TRBJ1-5 and V is TRBV27, with D tentatively TRBD1 (6 bases). Source material: peripheral blood. CDR3 bases: TGTGCCAGCAGACCCCGACAGGCGGTGAGCAATCAGCCCCAGCATTTT. It yields the protein CASRPRQAVSNQPQHF.